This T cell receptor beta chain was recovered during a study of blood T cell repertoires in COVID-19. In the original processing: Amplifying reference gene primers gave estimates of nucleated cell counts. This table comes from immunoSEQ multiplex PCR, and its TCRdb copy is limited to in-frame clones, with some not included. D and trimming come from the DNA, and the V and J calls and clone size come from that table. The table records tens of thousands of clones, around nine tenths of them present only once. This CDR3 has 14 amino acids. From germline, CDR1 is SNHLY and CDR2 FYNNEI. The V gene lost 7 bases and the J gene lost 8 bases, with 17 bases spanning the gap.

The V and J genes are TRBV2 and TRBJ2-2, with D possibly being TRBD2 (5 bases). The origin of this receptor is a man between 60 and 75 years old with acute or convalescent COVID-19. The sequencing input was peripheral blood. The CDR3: CASTLRGPGGELFF. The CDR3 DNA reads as TGTGCCAGCACCCTGAGAGGACCGGGGGGGGAGCTGTTTTTT.